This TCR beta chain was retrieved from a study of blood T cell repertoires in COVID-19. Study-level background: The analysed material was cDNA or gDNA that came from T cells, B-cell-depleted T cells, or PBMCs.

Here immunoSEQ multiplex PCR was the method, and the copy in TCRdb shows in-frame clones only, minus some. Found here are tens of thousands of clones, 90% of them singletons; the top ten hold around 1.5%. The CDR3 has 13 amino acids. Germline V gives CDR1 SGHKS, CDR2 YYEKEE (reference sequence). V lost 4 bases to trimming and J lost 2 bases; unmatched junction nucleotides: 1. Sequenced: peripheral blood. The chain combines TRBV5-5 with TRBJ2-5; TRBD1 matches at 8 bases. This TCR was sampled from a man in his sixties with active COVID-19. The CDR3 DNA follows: TGTGCCAGCAGCCGGACAGGGCAAGAGACCCAGTACTTC. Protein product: CASSRTGQETQYF.